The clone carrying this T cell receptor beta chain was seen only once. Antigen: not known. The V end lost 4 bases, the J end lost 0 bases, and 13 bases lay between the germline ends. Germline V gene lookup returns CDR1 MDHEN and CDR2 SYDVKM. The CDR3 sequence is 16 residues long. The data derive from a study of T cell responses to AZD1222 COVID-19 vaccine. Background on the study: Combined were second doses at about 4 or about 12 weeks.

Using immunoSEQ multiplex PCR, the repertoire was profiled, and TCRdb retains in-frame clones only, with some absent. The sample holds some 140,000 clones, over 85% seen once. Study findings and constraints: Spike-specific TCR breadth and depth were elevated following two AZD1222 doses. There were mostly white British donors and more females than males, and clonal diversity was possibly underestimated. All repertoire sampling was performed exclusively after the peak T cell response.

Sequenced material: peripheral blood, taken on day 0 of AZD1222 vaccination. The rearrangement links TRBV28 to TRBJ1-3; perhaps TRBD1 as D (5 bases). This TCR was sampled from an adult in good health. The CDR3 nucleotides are TGTGCCAGCAGTTCACCCTTAGGGGTCTCTGGAAACACCATATATTTT. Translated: CASSSPLGVSGNTIYF.